A selection of T cell receptor beta chains follows, all from one sample in a study of PD-1 blockade in classical Hodgkin lymphoma. Profiling relied on immunoSEQ multiplex PCR, and the TCRdb table lists in-frame clones only, not all of them. The table has about 13,000 clones, roughly 80% seen once. Sequenced material: CD4+ T cells from blood, taken before the fourth cycle of nivolumab. These receptors came from a human donor with classical Hodgkin lymphoma. CDR3s include the opening cysteine and the closing phenylalanine or tryptophan. The D gene is left open where the match is weak. Not every row has a clone size; where given, it reads once, few, many or a size class.

d_gene,abundance,v_gene,j_gene,CDR3aa,CDR3nt
-,once,TRBV19,TRBJ2-3,CASSFQAIGTQYF,TGTGCCAGTAGTTTTCAGGCAATTGGTACGCAGTATTTT
TRBD1,-,TRBV6-1,TRBJ1-5,CASLMTGLQPQHF,TGTGCCAGCCTTATGACAGGGCTGCAGCCCCAGCATTTT
-,-,TRBV19,TRBJ1-5,CASSLSNQPQHF,TGTGCCAGTAGTCTTAGCAATCAGCCCCAGCATTTT
-,once,TRBV21-1,TRBJ2-7,CASSNPNLATSLYEQYF,TGTGCCAGCAGCAACCCAAACCTCGCGACTAGCCTCTACGAGCAGTACTTC
-,-,TRBV7-2,TRBJ2-4,CASGLRGPGDIQYF,TGTGCCAGCGGTCTAAGGGGCCCAGGGGACATTCAGTACTTC
-,-,TRBV9,TRBJ2-3,CASSVELRRATDTQYF,TGTGCCAGCAGCGTAGAATTGAGGAGGGCCACAGATACGCAGTATTTT
-,-,TRBV5-6,TRBJ2-5,CASRSLSLQETQYF,TGTGCCAGCAGATCACTAAGTCTCCAAGAGACCCAGTACTTC
TRBD1,-,TRBV10-3,TRBJ1-2,CAISERTGPYYGYTF,TGTGCCATCAGTGAGCGGACAGGGCCTTACTATGGCTACACCTTC
-,-,TRBV2,TRBJ1-5,CASTGGNTGRGQPQHF,TGTGCCAGCACCGGAGGGAATACAGGGCGAGGTCAGCCCCAGCATTTT
-,few,TRBV11-2,TRBJ1-6,CASSLAPGSPLHF,TGTGCCAGCAGCTTAGCCCCAGGCTCACCCCTCCACTTT
-,-,TRBV18,TRBJ1-3,CASSPAKAGGNTIYF,TGTGCCAGCTCACCCGCCAAGGCAGGAGGAAACACCATATATTTT
-,once,TRBV6-5,TRBJ1-1,CASSRYGEDTEAFF,TGTGCCAGCAGCCGTTATGGGGAGGACACTGAAGCTTTCTTT
TRBD1,-,TRBV6-5,TRBJ2-5,CASNSPGQGRETQYF,TGTGCCAGCAACTCTCCTGGACAGGGTCGAGAGACCCAGTACTTC
-,-,TRBV5-1,TRBJ2-7,CASSPVTGSYEQYF,TGCGCCAGCAGCCCAGTAACAGGGTCCTACGAGCAGTACTTC
-,-,TRBV7-2,TRBJ2-3,CASSPKAGTDTQYF,TGTGCCAGCAGCCCGAAGGCAGGCACAGATACGCAGTATTTT
TRBD1,few,TRBV28,TRBJ2-1,CASSGQTGKNEQFF,TGTGCCAGCAGTGGTCAGACAGGGAAAAATGAGCAGTTCTTC
-,-,TRBV9,TRBJ2-1,CASSVDRNNEQFF,TGTGCCAGCAGCGTAGACAGAAACAATGAGCAGTTCTTC
-,-,TRBV2,TRBJ2-5,CASSEALLGTQYF,TGTGCCAGCAGTGAAGCGCTTTTGGGGACCCAGTACTTC
-,-,TRBV7-2,TRBJ2-3,CASSLMAGAGDTQYF,TGTGCCAGCAGCTTAATGGCGGGGGCTGGGGATACGCAGTATTTT
-,-,TRBV9,TRBJ2-5,CASSVWAGAGETQYF,TGTGCCAGCAGCGTATGGGCGGGGGCCGGAGAGACCCAGTACTTC
-,-,TRBV5-6,TRBJ2-5,CASSLWQATMETQYF,TGTGCCAGCAGCTTGTGGCAAGCCACTATGGAGACCCAGTACTTC
-,few,TRBV2,TRBJ1-4,CASSPLGLLELFF,TGTGCCAGCAGTCCCTTGGGACTTCTGGAACTGTTTTTT
-,few,TRBV10-3,TRBJ2-7,CAITQGPRYSYEQYF,TGTGCCATCACCCAGGGACCGAGATACTCCTACGAGCAGTACTTC
TRBD1,-,TRBV25-1,TRBJ1-6,CASSDPGQGADSPLHF,TGTGCCAGCAGTGACCCGGGACAGGGGGCGGATTCACCCCTCCACTTT
-,-,TRBV4-3,TRBJ2-3,CASSQDRADLTDTQYF,TGCGCCAGCAGCCAAGATCGAGCGGATCTCACAGATACGCAGTATTTT
TRBD1,-,TRBV15,TRBJ1-5,CATQGAGNQPQHF,TGTGCCACGCAGGGGGCAGGGAATCAGCCCCAGCATTTT
-,-,TRBV20-1,TRBJ2-5,CSARGGETQYF,TGCAGTGCTAGAGGTGGCGAGACCCAGTACTTC
-,few,TRBV7-9,TRBJ2-7,CASSLSTYEQYF,TGTGCCAGCAGCTTATCTACCTACGAGCAGTACTTC
-,-,TRBV18,TRBJ1-4,CASSSSGTPTEKLFF,TGTGCCAGCTCCTCGTCGGGGACACCTACTGAAAAACTGTTTTTT
TRBD1,-,TRBV28,TRBJ1-5,CASKGTGGGLGNQPQHF,TGTGCCAGCAAGGGGACAGGGGGGGGTCTAGGCAATCAGCCCCAGCATTTT
TRBD2,-,TRBV18,TRBJ2-3,CASSPPSGGSTDTQYF,TGTGCCAGCTCACCACCGTCGGGGGGGAGCACAGATACGCAGTATTTT
-,once,TRBV21-1,TRBJ2-2,CASSKRAGQGSGELFF,TGTGCCAGCAGCAAAAGGGCGGGACAGGGATCCGGGGAGCTGTTTTTT